This T cell receptor beta chain was sequenced for a study of radiotherapy plus CTLA-4 blockade in lung cancer. Study overall: Objective responses were documented in 15% to 20% of patients, with disease control in roughly 33%.

Trimming shortened V by 3 bases and J by 4 bases, and 15 bases separated the two germline ends. This CDR3 spans 15 amino acids. Germline CDR1 SGHAT, CDR2 FQNNGV. Data came from immunoSEQ multiplex PCR; TCRdb stores just in-frame clones and leaves some out. In the table there are roughly 120,000 clones, approximately 80% of which are singletons. General observations from the study: Expansion of tumor-derived TCR clones was observed in blood after radiotherapy plus ipilimumab. Response was reportedly best predicted by early blood T cell clone dynamics, with interferon-beta.

Those patients who had chemo-refractory metastatic non-small-cell lung cancer were given focal radiation along with CTLA-4 blockade through ipilimumab. About this clone itself: Antigen specificity is unknown.

The sample in question was peripheral blood, obtained from a patient treated with radiotherapy plus ipilimumab. The receptor comes from a human donor with non-small cell lung cancer who had a partial response to radiotherapy plus ipilimumab. The genes are TRBV11-2 and TRBJ1-1, with D possibly matching TRBD1 (5 bases). CDR3 amino acids: CASSLIIGASTEAFF. CDR3 DNA sequence: TGTGCCAGCAGCTTGATAATAGGGGCGAGCACTGAAGCTTTCTTT.